This T cell receptor (beta chain) appears in the sequencing data of a study of blood T cell repertoires in COVID-19. Turning to the study itself: In each case, the material was cDNA or gDNA derived from T cells, B-cell-depleted T cells, or PBMCs.

Germline V gene lookup returns CDR1 SEHNR and CDR2 FQNEAQ (reference sequence). J was trimmed by 0 bases and V by 5 bases; bases with no gene match: 10. The CDR3 spans 19 residues. Assay used: immunoSEQ multiplex PCR; TCRdb lists only in-frame clones, some missing. The sample gives 100,000 or so clones, 80% to 90% of which show up once; roughly 10% is in the top ten. Material for sequencing was peripheral blood. The chain employs TRBV7-9 and TRBJ2-1; 13 nucleotides line up with TRBD2. The sequence came from a human donor in a cohort sampled during active COVID-19. In nucleotides, the CDR3 is TGTGCCAGCAGCCCCCCGACTAGCGGGAGGCGTAGCTCCTACAATGAGCAGTTCTTC. Amino acids: CASSPPTSGRRSSYNEQFF.